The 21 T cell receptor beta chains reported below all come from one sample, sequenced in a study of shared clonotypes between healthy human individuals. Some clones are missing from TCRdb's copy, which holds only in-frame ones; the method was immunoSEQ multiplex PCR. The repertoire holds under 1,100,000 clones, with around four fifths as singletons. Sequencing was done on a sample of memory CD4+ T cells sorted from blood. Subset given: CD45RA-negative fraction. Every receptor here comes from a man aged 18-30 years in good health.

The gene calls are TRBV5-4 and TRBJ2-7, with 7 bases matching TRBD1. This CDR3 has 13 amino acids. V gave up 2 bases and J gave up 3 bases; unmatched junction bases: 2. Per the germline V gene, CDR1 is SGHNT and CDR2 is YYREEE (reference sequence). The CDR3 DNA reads TGTGCCAGCAGCTTTAACAGGGGCTACGAGCAGTACTTC. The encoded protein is CASSFNRGYEQYF.

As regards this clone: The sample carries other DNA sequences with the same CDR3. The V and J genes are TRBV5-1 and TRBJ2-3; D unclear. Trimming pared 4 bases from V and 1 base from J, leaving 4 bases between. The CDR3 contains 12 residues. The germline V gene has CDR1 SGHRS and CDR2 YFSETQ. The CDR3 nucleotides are TGCGCCAGCAGCCTCCGCACAGATACGCAGTATTTT. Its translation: CASSLRTDTQYF.

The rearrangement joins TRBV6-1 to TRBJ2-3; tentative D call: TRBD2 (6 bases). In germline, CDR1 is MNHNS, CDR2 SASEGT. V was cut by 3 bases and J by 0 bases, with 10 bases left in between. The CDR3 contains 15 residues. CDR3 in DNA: TGTGCCAGCAGTGATTGGACTACTAGCACAGATACGCAGTATTTT. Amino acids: CASSDWTTSTDTQYF.

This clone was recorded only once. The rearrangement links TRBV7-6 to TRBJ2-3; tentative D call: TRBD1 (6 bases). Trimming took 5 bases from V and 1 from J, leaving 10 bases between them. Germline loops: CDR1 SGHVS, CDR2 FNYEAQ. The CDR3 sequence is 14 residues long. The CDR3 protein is CASSVTGGTDTQYF. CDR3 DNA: TGTGCCAGCAGCGTGACAGGAGGCACAGATACGCAGTATTTT.

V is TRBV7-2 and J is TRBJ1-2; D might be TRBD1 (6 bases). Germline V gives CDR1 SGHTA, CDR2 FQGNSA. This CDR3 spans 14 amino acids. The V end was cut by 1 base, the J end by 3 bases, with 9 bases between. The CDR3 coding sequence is TGTGCCAGCAGCTTAGAGACAGGAGACTATGGCTACACCTTC. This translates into CASSLETGDYGYTF.

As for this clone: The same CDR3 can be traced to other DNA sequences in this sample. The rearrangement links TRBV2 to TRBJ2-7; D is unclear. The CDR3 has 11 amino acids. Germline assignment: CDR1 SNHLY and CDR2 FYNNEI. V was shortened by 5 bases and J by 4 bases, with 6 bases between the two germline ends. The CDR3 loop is CASSSVYEQYF. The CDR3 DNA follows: TGTGCCAGCAGTAGCGTATACGAGCAGTACTTC.

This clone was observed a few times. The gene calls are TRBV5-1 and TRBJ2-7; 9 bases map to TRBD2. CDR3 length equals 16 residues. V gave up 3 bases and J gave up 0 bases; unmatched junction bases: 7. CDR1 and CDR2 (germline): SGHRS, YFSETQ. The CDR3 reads CASSYTSGPSSYEQYF. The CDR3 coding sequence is TGCGCCAGCAGCTACACTAGCGGGCCCAGCTCCTACGAGCAGTACTTC.

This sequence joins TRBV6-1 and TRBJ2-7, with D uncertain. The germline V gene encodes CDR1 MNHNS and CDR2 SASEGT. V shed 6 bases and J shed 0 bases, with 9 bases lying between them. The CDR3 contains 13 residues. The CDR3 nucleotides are TGTGCCAGCAGCAGCGACACCTCCTACGAGCAGTACTTC. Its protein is CASSSDTSYEQYF.

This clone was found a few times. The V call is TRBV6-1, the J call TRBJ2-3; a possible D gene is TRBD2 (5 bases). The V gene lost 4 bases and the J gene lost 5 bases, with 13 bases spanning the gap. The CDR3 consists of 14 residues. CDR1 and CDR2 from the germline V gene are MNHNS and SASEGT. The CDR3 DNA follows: TGTGCCAGCAGTGCTGAGGGATTCGGAGATACGCAGTATTTT. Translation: CASSAEGFGDTQYF.

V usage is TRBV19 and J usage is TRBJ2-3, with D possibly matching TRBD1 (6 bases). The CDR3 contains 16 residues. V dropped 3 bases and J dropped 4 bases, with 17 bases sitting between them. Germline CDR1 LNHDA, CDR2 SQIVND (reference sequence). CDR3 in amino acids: CASSMDGRGYSDTQYF. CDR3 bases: TGTGCCAGTAGTATGGATGGCAGGGGATATTCAGATACGCAGTATTTT.

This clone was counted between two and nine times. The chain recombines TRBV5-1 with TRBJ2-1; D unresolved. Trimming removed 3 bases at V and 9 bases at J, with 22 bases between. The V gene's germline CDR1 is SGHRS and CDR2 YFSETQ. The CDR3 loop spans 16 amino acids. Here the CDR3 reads CASSSLWGGTIGEQFF. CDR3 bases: TGCGCCAGCAGCTCCCTTTGGGGTGGCACAATTGGTGAGCAGTTCTTC.

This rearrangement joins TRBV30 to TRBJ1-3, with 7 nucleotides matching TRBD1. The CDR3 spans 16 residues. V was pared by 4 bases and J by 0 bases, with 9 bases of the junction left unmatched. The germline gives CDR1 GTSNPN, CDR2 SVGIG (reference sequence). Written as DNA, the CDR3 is TGTGCCTGGATCCGCCTCAGGGGGTCCTCTGGAAACACCATATATTTT. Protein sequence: CAWIRLRGSSGNTIYF. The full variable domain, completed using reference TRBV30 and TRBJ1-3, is SQTIHQWPATLVQPVGSPLSLECTVEGTSNPNLYWYRQAAGRGLQLLFYSVGIGQISSEVPQNLSASRPQDRQFILSSKKLLLSDSGFYLCAWIRLRGSSGNTIYFGEGSWLTVV.

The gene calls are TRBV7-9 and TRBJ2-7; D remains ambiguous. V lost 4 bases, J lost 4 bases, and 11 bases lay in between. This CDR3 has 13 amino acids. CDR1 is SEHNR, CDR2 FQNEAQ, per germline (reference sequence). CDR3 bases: TGTGCCAGCAGCTCTCCGTCTCATTACGAGCAGTACTTC. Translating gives CASSSPSHYEQYF.

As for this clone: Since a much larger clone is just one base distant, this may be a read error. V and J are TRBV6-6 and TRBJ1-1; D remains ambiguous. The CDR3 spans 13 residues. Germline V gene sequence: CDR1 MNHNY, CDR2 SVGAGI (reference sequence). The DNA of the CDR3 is TGCGCCAGCAGTGGATTCTACCTCGGGGAAGCTTTCTTT. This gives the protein CASSGFYLGEAFF.

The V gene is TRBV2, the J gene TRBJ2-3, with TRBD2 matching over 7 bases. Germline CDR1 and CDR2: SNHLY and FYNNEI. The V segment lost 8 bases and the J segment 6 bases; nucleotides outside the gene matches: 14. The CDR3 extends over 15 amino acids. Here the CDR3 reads CASLGGRVALDTQYF. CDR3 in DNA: TGTGCCAGCTTGGGGGGGAGGGTAGCCCTCGATACGCAGTATTTT.

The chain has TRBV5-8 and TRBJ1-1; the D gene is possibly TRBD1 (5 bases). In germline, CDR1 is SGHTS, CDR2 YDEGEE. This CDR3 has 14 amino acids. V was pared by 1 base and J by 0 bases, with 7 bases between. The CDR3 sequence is CASSLRGLNTEAFF. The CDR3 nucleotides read TGTGCCAGCAGCTTGCGGGGGTTGAACACTGAAGCTTTCTTT.

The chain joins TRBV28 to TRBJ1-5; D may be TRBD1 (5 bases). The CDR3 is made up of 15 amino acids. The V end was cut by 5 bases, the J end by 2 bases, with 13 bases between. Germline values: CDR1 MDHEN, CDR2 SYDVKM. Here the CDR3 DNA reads TGTGCCAGCAGTCCTCCAGGGTGGGGCAATCAGCCCCAGCATTTT. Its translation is CASSPPGWGNQPQHF.

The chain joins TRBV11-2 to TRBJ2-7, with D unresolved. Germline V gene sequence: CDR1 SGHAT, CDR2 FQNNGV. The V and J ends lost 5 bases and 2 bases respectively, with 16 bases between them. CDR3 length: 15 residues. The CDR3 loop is CASSLAGVGAYEQYF. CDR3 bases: TGTGCCAGCAGCCTCGCCGGTGTGGGTGCCTACGAGCAGTACTTC.

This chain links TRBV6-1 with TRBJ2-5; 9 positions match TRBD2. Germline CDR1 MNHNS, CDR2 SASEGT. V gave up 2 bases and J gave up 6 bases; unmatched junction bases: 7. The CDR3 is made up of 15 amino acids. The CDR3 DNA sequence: TGTGCCAGCAGTGAAAATAGCGGGGGAAGAAAGACCCAGTACTTC. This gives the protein CASSENSGGRKTQYF.

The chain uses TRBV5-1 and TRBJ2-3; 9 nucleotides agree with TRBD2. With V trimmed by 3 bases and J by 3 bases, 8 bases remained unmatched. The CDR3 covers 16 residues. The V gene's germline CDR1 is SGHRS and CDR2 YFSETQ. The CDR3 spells CASSSSLAGKTDTQYF. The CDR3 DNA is TGCGCCAGCAGCTCGTCCCTAGCGGGGAAAACAGATACGCAGTATTTT.

The CDR3 region is CASSPIGAPTYEQYF. The CDR3 DNA reads as TGCGCCAGCAGCCCGATTGGCGCGCCTACCTACGAGCAGTACTTC. The chain recombines TRBV5-1 with TRBJ2-7; unclear D gene. The CDR3 has 15 amino acids. V was clipped by 4 bases and J by 2 bases, with 16 bases between them. From germline, CDR1 is SGHRS and CDR2 YFSETQ.